This TCR beta chain is drawn from a study of cytomegalovirus exposure and HLA in healthy donors. The table lists this clone with a count of one. Its specificity is not known. Germline V CDR1 and CDR2: GTSNPN, SVGIG (reference sequence). The CDR3 has 16 amino acids. With 0 bases removed from V and 2 bases from J, the gap between germline ends came to 14 bases. Whole-study results and caveats: Cytomegalovirus association was assigned to some 160 TCR beta chains. Association of a missense DCLRE1C variant with TCR beta V- and J-gene trimming was reported in a later analysis.

Unrecorded immune exposures were likely, despite nominal health at sampling. The PCR ran on 60 Vbeta and 13 Jbeta primers. Libraries were prepared by immunoSEQ multiplex PCR; TCRdb keeps only in-frame clonotypes and omits some of them. The table records some 98,000 clones, 77% of them present only once. The TCR sequence derives from a female donor in good health and CMV-seronegative. Sequenced material: PBMCs. The chain joins TRBV30 to TRBJ1-3; D is ambiguous. The CDR3 DNA is TGTGCCTGGAGTGTACGGGGTTCGGTAGCTGGAAACACCATATATTTT. It translates to CAWSVRGSVAGNTIYF. Looking up the rest from reference TRBV30 and TRBJ1-3 gives the full variable domain: SQTIHQWPATLVQPVGSPLSLECTVEGTSNPNLYWYRQAAGRGLQLLFYSVGIGQISSEVPQNLSASRPQDRQFILSSKKLLLSDSGFYLCAWSVRGSVAGNTIYFGEGSWLTVV.